The 4 T cell receptor beta chains presented below share a single source sample, sequenced in a study of blood T cell repertoires in COVID-19. Libraries were prepared by immunoSEQ multiplex PCR; TCRdb keeps only in-frame clonotypes and omits some of them. The sample carries about 140,000 clones, 90% recorded once. The specimen was peripheral blood. The receptor source for this set is a woman aged 80 or over with acute or convalescent COVID-19.

The V gene is TRBV5-1, the J gene TRBJ1-3, with D perhaps TRBD1 (6 bases). Per germline, CDR1 SGHRS and CDR2 YFSETQ. The V gene lost 0 bases and the J gene lost 2 bases, with 12 bases spanning the gap. This CDR3 has 16 amino acids. Written as DNA, the CDR3 is TGCGCCAGCAGCTTGGCTGGGGGCATAGCTGGAAACACCATATATTTT. Translating it yields CASSLAGGIAGNTIYF.

The CDR3 loop reads CASSLRWTSGGLYNEQFF. The CDR3, as DNA: TGTGCCAGCAGCTTAAGATGGACTAGCGGGGGGCTTTACAATGAGCAGTTCTTC. The rearrangement joins TRBV7-2 to TRBJ2-1; TRBD2 matches at 14 bases. Germline values: CDR1 SGHTA, CDR2 FQGNSA. The length of the CDR3 is 18 residues. The junction had 7 bases not matched to a gene; V was cut back by 2 bases and J by 4 bases. The full variable domain, with the rest looked up from reference TRBV7-2 and TRBJ2-1, is GAGVSQSPSNKVTEKGKDVELRCDPISGHTALYWYRQSLGQGLEFLIYFQGNSAPDKSGLPSDRFSAERTGGSVSTLTIQRTQQEDSAVYLCASSLRWTSGGLYNEQFFGPGTRLTVL.

The chain carries TRBV29-1 and TRBJ2-1, with a tentative D call TRBD1 (5 bases). Germline values: CDR1 SQVTM, CDR2 ANQGSEA. V was trimmed by 1 base and J by 5 bases, leaving 15 bases between them. The CDR3 consists of 15 residues. The CDR3 DNA reads as TGCAGCGTTGAAGTCGGCGAGTGGACACACAATGAGCAGTTCTTC. Its protein product is CSVEVGEWTHNEQFF.

The V and J genes are TRBV25-1 and TRBJ1-1, with 8 bases aligning to TRBD1. Germline V gives CDR1 MGHDK, CDR2 SYGVNS. V shed 9 bases, J shed 3 bases, and the junction held 12 bases outside the gene matches. The CDR3 is 15 amino acids. The CDR3 DNA reads as TGTGCCAGTCCCCTGGGCAGGGGGCAGGACACTGAAGCTTTCTTT. This codes for CASPLGRGQDTEAFF. Full variable domain (missing parts from reference TRBV25-1 and TRBJ1-1): EADIYQTPRYLVIGTGKKITLECSQTMGHDKMYWYQQDPGMELHLIHYSYGVNSTEKGDLSSESTVSRIRTEHFPLTLESARPSHTSQYLCASPLGRGQDTEAFFGQGTRLTVV.